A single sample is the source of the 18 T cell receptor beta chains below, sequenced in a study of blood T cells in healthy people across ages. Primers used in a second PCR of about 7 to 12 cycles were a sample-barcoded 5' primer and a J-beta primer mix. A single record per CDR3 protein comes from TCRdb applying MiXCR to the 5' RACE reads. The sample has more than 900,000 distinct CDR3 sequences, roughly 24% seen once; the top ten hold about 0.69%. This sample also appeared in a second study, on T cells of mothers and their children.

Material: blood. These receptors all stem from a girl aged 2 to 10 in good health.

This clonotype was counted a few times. The CDR3 nucleotides are TGTGCCAGCAGCCCCCTCGGGCAGGACTCTAACTATGGCTACACCTTC. This codes for CASSPLGQDSNYGYTF. V is TRBV14 and J is TRBJ1-2; D is uncertain. CDR3 length: 16 amino acids. The germline V gene has CDR1 SGHDN and CDR2 FVKESK. Deletions cut 4 bases from V and 0 bases from J, with 15 bases between. The whole variable domain, filled in from reference TRBV14 and TRBJ1-2, reads EAGVTQFPSHSVIEKGQTVTLRCDPISGHDNLYWYRRVMGKEIKFLLHFVKESKQDESGMPNNRFLAERTGGTYSTLKVQPAELEDSGVYFCASSPLGQDSNYGYTFGSGTRLTVV.

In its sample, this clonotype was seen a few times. The DNA for the CDR3 is TGTGCCAGCAGCTTTTTACAGGGCGGCACTGAAGCTTTCTTT. Its protein is CASSFLQGGTEAFF. The chain recombines TRBV7-9 with TRBJ1-1; D is perhaps TRBD1 (6 bases). Germline lookup yields CDR1 SEHNR and CDR2 FQNEAQ (reference sequence). This CDR3 is built from 14 residues. The germline V and J ends were trimmed by 3 bases and 4 bases, with 12 bases remaining between them.

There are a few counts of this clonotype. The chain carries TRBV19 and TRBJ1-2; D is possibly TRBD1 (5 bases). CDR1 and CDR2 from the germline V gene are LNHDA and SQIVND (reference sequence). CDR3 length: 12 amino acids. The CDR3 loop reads CASTWGSSGYTF. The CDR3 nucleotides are TGTGCATCCACCTGGGGGAGTTCCGGCTACACCTTC. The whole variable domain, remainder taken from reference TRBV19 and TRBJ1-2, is DGGITQSPKYLFRKEGQNVTLSCEQNLNHDAMYWYRQDPGQGLRLIYYSQIVNDFQKGDIAEGYSVSREKKESFPLTVTSAQKNPTAFYLCASTWGSSGYTFGSGTRLTVV.

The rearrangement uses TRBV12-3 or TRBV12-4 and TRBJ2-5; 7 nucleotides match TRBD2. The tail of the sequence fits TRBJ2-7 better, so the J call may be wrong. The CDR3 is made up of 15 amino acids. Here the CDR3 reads CASSYPSGSRYEQYF. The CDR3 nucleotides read TGTGCCAGCAGTTACCCTAGCGGCAGTAGATACGAGCAGTACTTC.

The CDR3 is CASRQEVGPTISYEQYF. CDR3 in DNA: TGTGCCAGCAGGCAGGAGGTCGGGCCGACTATCTCCTACGAGCAGTACTTC. V gene TRBV28 combines with J gene TRBJ2-5, with D perhaps matching TRBD2 (5 bases). TRBJ2-7 explains the end of the DNA better; the J call may be wrong. Germline V gene data show CDR1 as MDHEN and CDR2 as SYDVKM. This CDR3 contains 17 residues.

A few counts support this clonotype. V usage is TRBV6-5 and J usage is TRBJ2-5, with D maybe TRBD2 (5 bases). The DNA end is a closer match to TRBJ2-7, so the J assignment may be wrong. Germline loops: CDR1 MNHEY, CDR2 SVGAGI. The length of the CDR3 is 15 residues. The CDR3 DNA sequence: TGTGCCAGCAGTTACAATGTGGGAGAGGATTACGAGCAGTACTTC. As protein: CASSYNVGEDYEQYF.

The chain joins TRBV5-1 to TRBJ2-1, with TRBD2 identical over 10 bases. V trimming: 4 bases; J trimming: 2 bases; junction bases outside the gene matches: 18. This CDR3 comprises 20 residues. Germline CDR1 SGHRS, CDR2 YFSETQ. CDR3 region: CASSRLSRTSGSITYNEQFF. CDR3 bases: TGCGCCAGCAGCCGCCTGAGTCGGACTAGCGGCTCGATCACCTACAATGAGCAGTTCTTC.

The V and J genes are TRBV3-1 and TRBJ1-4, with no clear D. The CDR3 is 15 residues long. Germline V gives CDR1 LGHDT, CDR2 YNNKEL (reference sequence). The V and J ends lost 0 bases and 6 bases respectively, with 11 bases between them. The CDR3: CASSQESVSDEKLFF. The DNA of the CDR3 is TGTGCCAGCAGCCAAGAGAGTGTGTCGGATGAAAAACTGTTTTTT.

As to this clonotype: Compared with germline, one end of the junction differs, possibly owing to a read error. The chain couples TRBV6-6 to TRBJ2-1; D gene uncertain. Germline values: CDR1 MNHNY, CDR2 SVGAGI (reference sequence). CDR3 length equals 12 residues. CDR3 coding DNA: TGTGCCAGCGGGCAGCTTTACAACGAGCAGTTCTTC. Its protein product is CASGQLYNEQFF.

The CDR3 sequence: CASSLLQAAEQYF. The CDR3 DNA reads as TGTGCCAGCAGCTTATTACAGGCAGCCGAGCAGTACTTC. The rearrangement uses TRBV5-6 and TRBJ2-5; D might be TRBD1 (5 bases). Judging by the DNA end, TRBJ2-7 fits better; the J call may be wrong. The CDR3 contains 13 residues. In germline, CDR1 is SGHDT, CDR2 YYEEEE.

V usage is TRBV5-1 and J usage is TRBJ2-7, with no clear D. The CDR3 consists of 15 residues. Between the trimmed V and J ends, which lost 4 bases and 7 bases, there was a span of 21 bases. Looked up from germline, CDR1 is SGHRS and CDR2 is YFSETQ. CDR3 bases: TGCGCCAGCAGCCCCCTTGTCGGCGGATCGAGGGAGCAGTACTTC. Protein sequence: CASSPLVGGSREQYF. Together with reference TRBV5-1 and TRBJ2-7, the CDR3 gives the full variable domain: KAGVTQTPRYLIKTRGQQVTLSCSPISGHRSVSWYQQTPGQGLQFLFEYFSETQRNKGNFPGRFSGRQFSNSRSEMNVSTLELGDSALYLCASSPLVGGSREQYFGPGTRLTVT.

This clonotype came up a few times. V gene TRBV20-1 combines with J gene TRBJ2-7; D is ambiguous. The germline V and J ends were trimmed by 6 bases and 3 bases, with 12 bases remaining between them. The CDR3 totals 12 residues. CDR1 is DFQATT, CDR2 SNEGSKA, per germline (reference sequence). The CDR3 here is CSAATDGYEQYF. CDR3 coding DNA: TGCAGTGCCGCGACGGATGGCTACGAGCAGTACTTC.

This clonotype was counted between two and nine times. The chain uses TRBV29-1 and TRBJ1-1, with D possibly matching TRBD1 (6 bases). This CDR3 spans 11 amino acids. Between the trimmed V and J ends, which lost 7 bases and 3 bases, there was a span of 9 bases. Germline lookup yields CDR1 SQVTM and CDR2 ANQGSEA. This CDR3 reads CSADSYTEAFF. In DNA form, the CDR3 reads TGCAGCGCGGACAGTTACACTGAAGCTTTCTTT.

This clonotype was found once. CDR3 DNA sequence: TGTGCCAGCAGCCCCTATCGGGGGATCCCCTACGAGCAGTACTTC. Protein sequence: CASSPYRGIPYEQYF. The V call is TRBV3-1, the J call TRBJ2-7, with D possibly matching TRBD2 (6 bases). Trimming removed 4 bases from V and 2 bases from J, with 15 bases in between. CDR3 length: 15 residues. Germline V gene lookup returns CDR1 LGHDT and CDR2 YNNKEL (reference sequence).

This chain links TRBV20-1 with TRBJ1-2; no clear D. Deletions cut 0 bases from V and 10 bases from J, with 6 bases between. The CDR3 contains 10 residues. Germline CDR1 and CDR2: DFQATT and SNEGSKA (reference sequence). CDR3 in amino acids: CSARETYYTF. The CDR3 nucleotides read TGCAGTGCTAGAGAGACTTACTACACCTTC.

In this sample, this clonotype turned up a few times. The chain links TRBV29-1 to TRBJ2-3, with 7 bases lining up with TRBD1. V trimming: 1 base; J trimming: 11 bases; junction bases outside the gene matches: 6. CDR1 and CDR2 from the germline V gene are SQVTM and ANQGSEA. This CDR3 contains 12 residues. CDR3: CSVEVYGTEQYF. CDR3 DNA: TGCAGCGTTGAAGTCTATGGGACAGAGCAGTATTTT.

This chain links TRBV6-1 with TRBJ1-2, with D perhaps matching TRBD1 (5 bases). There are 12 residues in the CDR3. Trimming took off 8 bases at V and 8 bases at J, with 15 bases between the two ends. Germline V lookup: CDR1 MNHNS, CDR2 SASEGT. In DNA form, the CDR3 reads TGTGCCAGCGGGGGGACTATGCCCGGCTACACCTTC. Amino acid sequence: CASGGTMPGYTF.

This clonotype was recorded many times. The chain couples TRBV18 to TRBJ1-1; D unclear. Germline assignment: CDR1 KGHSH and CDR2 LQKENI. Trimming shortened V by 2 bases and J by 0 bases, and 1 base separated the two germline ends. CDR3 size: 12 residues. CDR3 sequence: CASSPLNTEAFF. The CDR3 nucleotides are TGTGCCAGCTCACCATTGAACACTGAAGCTTTCTTT.